The next 6 T cell receptor beta chains were all read from a single sample in a study of CD8 T cells in Susac syndrome. Reverse transcription of roughly 0.5 to 1 ug RNA was carried out with random hexamers. Using its own MiXCR run on the immunoSEQ multiplex PCR reads, TCRdb lists one record per CDR3 protein. The sample carries around 170,000 distinct CDR3 sequences, just under 95% recorded once. Sequenced material: CD8+ T cells from PBMCs. All receptors derive from a human donor with Susac syndrome.

The V call is TRBV6-5, the J call TRBJ2-7; possibly TRBD1 or TRBD2 for D (6 bases each). Trimming cost V 7 bases and J 3 bases, with 16 bases left between them. Germline CDR1 and CDR2: MNHEY and SVGAGI. This CDR3 contains 14 residues. The CDR3 region is CASTPRGRYYEQYF. DNA of the CDR3: TGTGCCAGCACCCCCCGGGGGCGGTACTACGAGCAGTACTTC.

This clonotype was detected only a few times. This chain links TRBV11-2 with TRBJ2-5; TRBD1 matches 7 bases. The junction had 2 bases not matched to a gene; V was cut back by 2 bases and J by 5 bases. CDR3 size: 13 residues. CDR1 is SGHAT and CDR2 is FQNNGV in the germline V gene. The CDR3 bases are TGTGCCAGCAGCTTACAGGGGGAGGAGACCCAGTACTTC. It translates to CASSLQGEETQYF.

The V call is TRBV13, the J call TRBJ2-4; perhaps TRBD2 as D (5 bases). CDR1 is PRHDT and CDR2 is FYEKMQ in the germline V gene (reference sequence). The CDR3 consists of 14 residues. Trimming shortened V by 2 bases and J by 5 bases, and 10 bases separated the two germline ends. CDR3 protein: CASSLSGSQNIQYF. DNA for the CDR3: TGTGCCAGCAGCTTATCTGGGAGCCAAAACATTCAGTACTTC.

This clonotype was seen once. In nucleotides, the CDR3 is TGTGCCAGCACCGTAGCGGGGACATACAATGAGCAGTTCTTC. This gives the protein CASTVAGTYNEQFF. This rearrangement joins TRBV7-2 to TRBJ2-1, with TRBD2 matching 8 bases. V lost 7 bases and J lost 4; bases outside the gene matches: 6. This CDR3 is 14 amino acids long. The germline CDR1 and CDR2 sequences are SGHTA and FQGNSA.

The chain uses TRBV13 and TRBJ1-5; D unclear. V was shortened by 0 bases and J by 0 bases, with 6 bases between the two germline ends. Germline V gives CDR1 PRHDT, CDR2 FYEKMQ (reference sequence). The CDR3 has 15 residues. In DNA form, the CDR3 reads TGTGCCAGCAGCTTAGGGACCTATAGCAATCAGCCCCAGCATTTT. Translating it yields CASSLGTYSNQPQHF.

The rearrangement uses TRBV12-3 or TRBV12-4 and TRBJ1-2, with 8 nucleotides matching TRBD1. V gave up 3 bases and J gave up 6 bases; unmatched junction bases: 3. This CDR3 contains 13 residues. The CDR3 is CASSFGQGNGYTF. CDR3 bases: TGTGCCAGCAGTTTCGGACAGGGTAATGGCTACACCTTC.